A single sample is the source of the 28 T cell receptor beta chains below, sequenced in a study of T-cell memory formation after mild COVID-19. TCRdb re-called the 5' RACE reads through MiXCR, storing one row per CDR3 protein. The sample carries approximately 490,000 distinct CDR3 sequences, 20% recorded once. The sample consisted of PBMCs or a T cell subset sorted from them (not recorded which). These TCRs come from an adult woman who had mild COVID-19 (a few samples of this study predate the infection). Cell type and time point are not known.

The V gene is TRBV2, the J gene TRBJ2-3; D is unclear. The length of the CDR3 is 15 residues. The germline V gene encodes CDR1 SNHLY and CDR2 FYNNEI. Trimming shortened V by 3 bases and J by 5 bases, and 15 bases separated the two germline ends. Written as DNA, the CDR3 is TGTGCCAGCAGTGAGGAGTGGACGGGTGGAGATACGCAGTATTTT. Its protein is CASSEEWTGGDTQYF. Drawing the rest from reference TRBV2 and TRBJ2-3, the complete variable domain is EPEVTQTPSHQVTQMGQEVILRCVPISNHLYFYWYRQILGQKVEFLVSFYNNEISEKSEIFDDQFSVERPDGSNFTLKIRSTKLEDSAMYFCASSEEWTGGDTQYFGPGTRLTVL.

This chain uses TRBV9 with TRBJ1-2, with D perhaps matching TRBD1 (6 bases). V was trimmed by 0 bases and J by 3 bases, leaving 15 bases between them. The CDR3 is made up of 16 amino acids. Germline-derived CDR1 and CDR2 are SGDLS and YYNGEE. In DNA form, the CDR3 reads TGTGCCAGCAGCGTAGGATCTGGGGGGCTGGACTATGGCTACACCTTC. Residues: CASSVGSGGLDYGYTF.

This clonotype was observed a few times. The CDR3 is CSVNRGSETQYF. The CDR3 nucleotides are TGCAGCGTTAACAGGGGATCAGAGACCCAGTACTTC. The J gene is TRBJ2-5, the V gene TRBV29-1, with 7 bases that match TRBD1. Germline-derived CDR1 and CDR2 are SQVTM and ANQGSEA. This CDR3 is 12 amino acids long. Unmatched junction bases numbered 4, after V lost 5 bases and J lost 4 bases.

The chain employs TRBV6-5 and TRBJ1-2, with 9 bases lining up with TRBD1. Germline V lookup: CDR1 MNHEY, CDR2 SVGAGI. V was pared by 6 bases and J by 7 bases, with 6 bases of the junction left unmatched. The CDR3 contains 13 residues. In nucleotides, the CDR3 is TGTGCCAGCAGACGAACAGGGGGCTCTGGCTACACCTTC. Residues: CASRRTGGSGYTF.

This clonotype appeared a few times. For the CDR3, the DNA is TGCAGTGCTAGAGATGGGCAGGCTAGGAATCAGCCCCAGCATTTT. It specifies CSARDGQARNQPQHF. The chain is built from TRBV20-1 and TRBJ1-5; no clear D. CDR1 and CDR2 from the germline V gene are DFQATT and SNEGSKA (reference sequence). There are 15 residues in the CDR3. Trimming removed 0 bases from V and 4 bases from J, with 13 bases in between.

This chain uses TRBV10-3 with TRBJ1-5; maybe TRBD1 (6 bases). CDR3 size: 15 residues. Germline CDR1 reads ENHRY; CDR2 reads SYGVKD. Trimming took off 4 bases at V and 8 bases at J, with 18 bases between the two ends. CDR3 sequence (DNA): TGTGCCATCAGTGGGCGGGACACCCCGGGGGAGCCCCAGCATTTT. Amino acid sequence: CAISGRDTPGEPQHF.

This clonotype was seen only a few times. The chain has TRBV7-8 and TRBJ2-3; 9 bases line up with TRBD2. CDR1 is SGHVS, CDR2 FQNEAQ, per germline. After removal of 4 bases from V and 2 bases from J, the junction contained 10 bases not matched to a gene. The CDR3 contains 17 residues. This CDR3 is CASSSFSGGRNTDTQYF. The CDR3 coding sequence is TGTGCCAGCAGCTCCTTTAGCGGGGGCCGAAACACAGATACGCAGTATTTT.

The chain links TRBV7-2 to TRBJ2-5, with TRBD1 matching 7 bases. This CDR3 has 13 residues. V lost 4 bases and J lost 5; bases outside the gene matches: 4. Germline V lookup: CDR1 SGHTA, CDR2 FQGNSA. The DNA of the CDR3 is TGTGCCAGCAGCTCCGACAGGGACGAGACCCAGTACTTC. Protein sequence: CASSSDRDETQYF.

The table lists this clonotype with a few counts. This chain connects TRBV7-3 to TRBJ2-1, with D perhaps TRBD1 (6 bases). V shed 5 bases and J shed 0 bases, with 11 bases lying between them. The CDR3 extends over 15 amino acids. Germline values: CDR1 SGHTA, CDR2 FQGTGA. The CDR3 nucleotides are TGTGCCAGCAGCGGGGACAAAAGCTCCTACAATGAGCAGTTCTTC. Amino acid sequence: CASSGDKSSYNEQFF.

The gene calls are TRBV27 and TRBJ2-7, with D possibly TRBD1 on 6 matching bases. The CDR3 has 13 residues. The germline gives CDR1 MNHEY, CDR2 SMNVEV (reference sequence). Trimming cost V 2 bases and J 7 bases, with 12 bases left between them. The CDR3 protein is CASSLTGRGEQYF. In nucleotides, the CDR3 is TGTGCCAGCAGTTTAACAGGGCGCGGGGAGCAGTACTTC.

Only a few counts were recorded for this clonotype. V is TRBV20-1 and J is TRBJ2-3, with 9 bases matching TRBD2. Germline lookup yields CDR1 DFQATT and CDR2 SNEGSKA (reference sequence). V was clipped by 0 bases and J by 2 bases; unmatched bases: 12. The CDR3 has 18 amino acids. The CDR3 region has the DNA TGCAGTGCTAGAGATCACGGAGGTAGCGGGGGCCTCACAGATACGCAGTATTTT. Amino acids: CSARDHGGSGGLTDTQYF.

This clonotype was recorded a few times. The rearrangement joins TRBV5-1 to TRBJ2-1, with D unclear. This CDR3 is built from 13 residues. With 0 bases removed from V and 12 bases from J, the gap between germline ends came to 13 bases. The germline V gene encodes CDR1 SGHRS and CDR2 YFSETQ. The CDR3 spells CASSLEEALPQFF. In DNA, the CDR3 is TGCGCCAGCAGCTTGGAGGAAGCTTTACCGCAGTTCTTC.

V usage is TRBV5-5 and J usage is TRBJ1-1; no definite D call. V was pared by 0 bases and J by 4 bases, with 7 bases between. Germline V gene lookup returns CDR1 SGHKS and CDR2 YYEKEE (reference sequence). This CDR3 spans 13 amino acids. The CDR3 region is CASSLVGITEAFF. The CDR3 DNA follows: TGTGCCAGCAGCTTGGTGGGGATCACTGAAGCTTTCTTT.

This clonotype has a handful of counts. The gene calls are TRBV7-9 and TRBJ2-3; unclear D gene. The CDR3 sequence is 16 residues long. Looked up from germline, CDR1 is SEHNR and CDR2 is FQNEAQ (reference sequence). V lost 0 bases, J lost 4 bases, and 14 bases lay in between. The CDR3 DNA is TGTGCCAGCAGCTTAGCAAAGACCGTTTCTCCAGATACGCAGTATTTT. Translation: CASSLAKTVSPDTQYF.

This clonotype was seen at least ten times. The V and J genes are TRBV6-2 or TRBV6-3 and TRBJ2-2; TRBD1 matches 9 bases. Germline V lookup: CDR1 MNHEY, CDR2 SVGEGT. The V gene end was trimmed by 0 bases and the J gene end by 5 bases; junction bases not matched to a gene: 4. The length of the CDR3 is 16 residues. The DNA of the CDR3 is TGTGCCAGCAGTTACTCTCCGGGACAGGGAACCGGGGAGCTGTTTTTT. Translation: CASSYSPGQGTGELFF.

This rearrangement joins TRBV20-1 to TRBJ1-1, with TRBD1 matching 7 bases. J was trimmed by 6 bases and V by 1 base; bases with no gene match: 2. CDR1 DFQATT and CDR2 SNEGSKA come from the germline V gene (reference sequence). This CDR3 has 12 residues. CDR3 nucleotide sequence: TGCAGTGCTAGAGGGGGACAGTCTGAAGCTTTCTTT. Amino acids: CSARGGQSEAFF.

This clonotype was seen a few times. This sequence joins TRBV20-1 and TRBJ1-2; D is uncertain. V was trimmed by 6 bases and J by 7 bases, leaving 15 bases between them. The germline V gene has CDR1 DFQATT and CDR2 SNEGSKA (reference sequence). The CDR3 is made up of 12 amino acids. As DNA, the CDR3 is TGCAGTGCGAAGGAAGTAGTCGGTGGCTACACCTTC. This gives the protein CSAKEVVGGYTF.

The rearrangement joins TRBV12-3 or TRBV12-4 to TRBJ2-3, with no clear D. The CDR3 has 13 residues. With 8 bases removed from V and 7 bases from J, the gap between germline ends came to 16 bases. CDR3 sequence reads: CASRMESQYTQYF. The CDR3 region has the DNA TGTGCCAGCCGCATGGAGTCCCAGTATACGCAGTATTTT.

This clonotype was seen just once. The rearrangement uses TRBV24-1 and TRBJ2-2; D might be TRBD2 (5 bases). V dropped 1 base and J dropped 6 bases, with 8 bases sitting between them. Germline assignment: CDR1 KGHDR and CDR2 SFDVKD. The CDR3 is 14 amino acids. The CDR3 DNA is TGTGCCACCAGTGATTTCGGACTCCCCGGGGAGCTGTTTTTT. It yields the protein CATSDFGLPGELFF.

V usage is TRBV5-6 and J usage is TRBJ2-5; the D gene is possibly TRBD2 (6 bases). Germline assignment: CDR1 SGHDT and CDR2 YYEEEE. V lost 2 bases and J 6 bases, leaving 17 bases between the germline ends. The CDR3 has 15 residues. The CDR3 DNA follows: TGTGCCAGCAGCTTCTGGGTGGAGGGGAGCCAGACCCAGTACTTC. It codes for CASSFWVEGSQTQYF.

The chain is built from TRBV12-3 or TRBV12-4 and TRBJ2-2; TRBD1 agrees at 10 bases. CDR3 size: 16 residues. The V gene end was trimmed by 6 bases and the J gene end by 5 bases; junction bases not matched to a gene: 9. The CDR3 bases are TGTGCCAGCAGCCCCCCGGGACAGGGGAAAACCGGGGAGCTGTTTTTT. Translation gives CASSPPGQGKTGELFF.

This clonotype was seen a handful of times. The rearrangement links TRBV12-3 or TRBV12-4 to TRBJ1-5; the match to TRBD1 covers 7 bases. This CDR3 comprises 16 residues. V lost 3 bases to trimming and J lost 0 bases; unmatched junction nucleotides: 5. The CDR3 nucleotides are TGTGCCAGCAGTTTTAGACAGGGCAATAGCAATCAGCCCCAGCATTTT. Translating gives CASSFRQGNSNQPQHF.

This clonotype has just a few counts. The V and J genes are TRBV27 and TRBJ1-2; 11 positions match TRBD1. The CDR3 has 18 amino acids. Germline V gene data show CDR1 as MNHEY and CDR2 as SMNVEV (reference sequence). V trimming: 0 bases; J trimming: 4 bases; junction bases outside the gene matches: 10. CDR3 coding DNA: TGTGCCAGCAGTTTATCCGTCGGGGGGACAGGGGGGTCCTATGGCTACACCTTC. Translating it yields CASSLSVGGTGGSYGYTF.

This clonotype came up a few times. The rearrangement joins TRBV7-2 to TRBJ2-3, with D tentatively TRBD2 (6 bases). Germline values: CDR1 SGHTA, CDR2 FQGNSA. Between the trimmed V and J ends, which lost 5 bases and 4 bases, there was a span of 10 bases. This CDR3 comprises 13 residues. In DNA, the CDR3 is TGTGCCAGCAGCATACTAGCTCCAGATACGCAGTATTTT. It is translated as CASSILAPDTQYF.

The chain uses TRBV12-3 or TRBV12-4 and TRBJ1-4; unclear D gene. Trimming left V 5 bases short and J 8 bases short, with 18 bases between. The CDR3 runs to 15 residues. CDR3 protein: CASSMIRLVGEKLFF. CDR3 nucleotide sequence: TGTGCCAGCAGTATGATTCGGCTGGTGGGCGAAAAACTGTTTTTT.

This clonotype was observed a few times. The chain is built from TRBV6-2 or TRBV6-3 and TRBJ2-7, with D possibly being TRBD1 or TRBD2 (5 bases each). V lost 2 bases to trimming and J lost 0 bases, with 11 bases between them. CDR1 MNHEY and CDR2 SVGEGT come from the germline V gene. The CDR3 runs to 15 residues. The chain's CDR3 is CASSYARGVSYEQYF. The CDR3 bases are TGTGCCAGCAGTTACGCTCGGGGCGTCTCCTACGAGCAGTACTTC.

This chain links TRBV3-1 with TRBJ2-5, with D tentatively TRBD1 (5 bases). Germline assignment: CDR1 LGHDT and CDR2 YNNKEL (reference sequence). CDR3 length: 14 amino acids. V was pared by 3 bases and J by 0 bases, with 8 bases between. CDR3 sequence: CASSHRTYQETQYF. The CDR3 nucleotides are TGTGCCAGCAGCCACAGGACATACCAAGAGACCCAGTACTTC.

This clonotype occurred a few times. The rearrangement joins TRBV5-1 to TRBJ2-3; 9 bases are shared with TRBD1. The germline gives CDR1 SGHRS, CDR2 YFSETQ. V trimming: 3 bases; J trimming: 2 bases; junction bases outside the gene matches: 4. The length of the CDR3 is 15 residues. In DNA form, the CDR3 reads TGCGCCAGCAGCTCCGGGACAGGGATCACAGATACGCAGTATTTT. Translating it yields CASSSGTGITDTQYF.